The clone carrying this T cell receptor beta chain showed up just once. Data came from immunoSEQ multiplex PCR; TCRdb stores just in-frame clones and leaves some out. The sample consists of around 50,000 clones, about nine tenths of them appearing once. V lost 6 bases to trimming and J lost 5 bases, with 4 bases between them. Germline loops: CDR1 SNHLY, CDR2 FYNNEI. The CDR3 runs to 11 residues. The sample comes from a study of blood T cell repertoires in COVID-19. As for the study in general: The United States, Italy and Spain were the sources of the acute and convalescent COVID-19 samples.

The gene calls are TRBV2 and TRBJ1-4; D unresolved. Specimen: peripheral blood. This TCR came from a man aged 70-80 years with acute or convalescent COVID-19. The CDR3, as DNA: TGTGCCAGCAGACGGAATGAAAAACTGTTTTTT. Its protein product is CASRRNEKLFF.